The source of this T cell receptor beta chain is a study of STAT3 mutations in large granular lymphocyte leukemia. In the study overall: Roughly half the longitudinally sequenced T-LGLL patients had canonical STAT3 mutations.

Study-wide results and limits: In T-cell large granular lymphocyte leukemia, about half of patients showed multiple immunodominant subclonotypes. No sample exists from the first appearance of each clone.

From germline, CDR1 is SEHNR and CDR2 FQNEAQ (reference sequence). The ends lost 4 bases at V and 1 base at J; junction bases unmatched: 5. This CDR3 contains 15 residues. As regards this clone: The antigen remains unidentified.

The assay was immunoSEQ multiplex PCR, and TCRdb's table has in-frame clones only and misses some. The profile covers about 2,500 clones, with 49% appearing a single time and just under 55% taken by the ten largest. The chain has TRBV7-9 and TRBJ2-7, with 9 positions matching TRBD2. This receptor was obtained from a man aged 55 to 70 with T-cell large granular lymphocyte leukemia. Some clones in this sample may be carry-over from other donors' samples. The sequenced sample was peripheral blood mononuclear cells. Here the CDR3 reads CASSSTSGYSYEQYF. The CDR3 DNA follows: TGTGCCAGCAGCTCGACTAGCGGATATTCCTACGAGCAGTACTTC.